This paragraph covers one T cell receptor beta chain sequence. Germline CDR1 is MNHNS and CDR2 is SASEGT. The CDR3 length is 16 residues. Trimming took off 2 bases at V and 3 bases at J, with 16 bases between the two ends. This sample is part of a study of technical replicates of blood from a handful of donors. Data came from immunoSEQ multiplex PCR; TCRdb stores just in-frame clones and leaves some out. The table has about 80,000 clones, about 93% seen once. The sequence came from a human donor in good health. The sequenced sample consisted of T cells isolated from PBMCs. This rearrangement joins TRBV6-1 to TRBJ1-2, with D unclear. The CDR3 sequence: CASSEKVRVQDYGYTF. The DNA for the CDR3 is TGTGCCAGCAGTGAAAAAGTGCGGGTGCAGGACTATGGCTACACCTTC.